Sequencing of this T cell receptor beta chain was carried out in a study of identical twins. Study-wide results and limits: Twins' excess sharing was less marked for out-of-frame beta sequences. Models predicted too little out-of-frame TCR alpha sharing in monozygotic twins.

The CDR3 contains 16 residues. Trimming removed 4 bases at V and 2 bases at J, with 18 bases between. Germline V gene data show CDR1 as MGHRA and CDR2 as YSYEKL. This clonotype showed up just a few times. Its cognate antigen is unknown. Template switching added a universal primer site, and cDNA bore unique molecular identifiers. TCRdb passed the 5' RACE reads through MiXCR, listing each CDR3 protein once. The sample comprises fewer than 650,000 distinct CDR3 sequences, 9.5% to 10% of which are singletons, and around 3% rests with the top ten. The data were also submitted as part of a second study, on yellow fever vaccine responses in identical twins.

This TCR was sampled from a woman between 18 and 29 years old in good health. The sample was PBMCs. The chain carries TRBV4-1 and TRBJ2-7; maybe TRBD2 (6 bases). The CDR3 loop reads CASSPTAAGFAYEQYF. The CDR3 DNA follows: TGCGCCAGCAGCCCCACCGCCGCGGGGTTCGCCTACGAGCAGTACTTC.